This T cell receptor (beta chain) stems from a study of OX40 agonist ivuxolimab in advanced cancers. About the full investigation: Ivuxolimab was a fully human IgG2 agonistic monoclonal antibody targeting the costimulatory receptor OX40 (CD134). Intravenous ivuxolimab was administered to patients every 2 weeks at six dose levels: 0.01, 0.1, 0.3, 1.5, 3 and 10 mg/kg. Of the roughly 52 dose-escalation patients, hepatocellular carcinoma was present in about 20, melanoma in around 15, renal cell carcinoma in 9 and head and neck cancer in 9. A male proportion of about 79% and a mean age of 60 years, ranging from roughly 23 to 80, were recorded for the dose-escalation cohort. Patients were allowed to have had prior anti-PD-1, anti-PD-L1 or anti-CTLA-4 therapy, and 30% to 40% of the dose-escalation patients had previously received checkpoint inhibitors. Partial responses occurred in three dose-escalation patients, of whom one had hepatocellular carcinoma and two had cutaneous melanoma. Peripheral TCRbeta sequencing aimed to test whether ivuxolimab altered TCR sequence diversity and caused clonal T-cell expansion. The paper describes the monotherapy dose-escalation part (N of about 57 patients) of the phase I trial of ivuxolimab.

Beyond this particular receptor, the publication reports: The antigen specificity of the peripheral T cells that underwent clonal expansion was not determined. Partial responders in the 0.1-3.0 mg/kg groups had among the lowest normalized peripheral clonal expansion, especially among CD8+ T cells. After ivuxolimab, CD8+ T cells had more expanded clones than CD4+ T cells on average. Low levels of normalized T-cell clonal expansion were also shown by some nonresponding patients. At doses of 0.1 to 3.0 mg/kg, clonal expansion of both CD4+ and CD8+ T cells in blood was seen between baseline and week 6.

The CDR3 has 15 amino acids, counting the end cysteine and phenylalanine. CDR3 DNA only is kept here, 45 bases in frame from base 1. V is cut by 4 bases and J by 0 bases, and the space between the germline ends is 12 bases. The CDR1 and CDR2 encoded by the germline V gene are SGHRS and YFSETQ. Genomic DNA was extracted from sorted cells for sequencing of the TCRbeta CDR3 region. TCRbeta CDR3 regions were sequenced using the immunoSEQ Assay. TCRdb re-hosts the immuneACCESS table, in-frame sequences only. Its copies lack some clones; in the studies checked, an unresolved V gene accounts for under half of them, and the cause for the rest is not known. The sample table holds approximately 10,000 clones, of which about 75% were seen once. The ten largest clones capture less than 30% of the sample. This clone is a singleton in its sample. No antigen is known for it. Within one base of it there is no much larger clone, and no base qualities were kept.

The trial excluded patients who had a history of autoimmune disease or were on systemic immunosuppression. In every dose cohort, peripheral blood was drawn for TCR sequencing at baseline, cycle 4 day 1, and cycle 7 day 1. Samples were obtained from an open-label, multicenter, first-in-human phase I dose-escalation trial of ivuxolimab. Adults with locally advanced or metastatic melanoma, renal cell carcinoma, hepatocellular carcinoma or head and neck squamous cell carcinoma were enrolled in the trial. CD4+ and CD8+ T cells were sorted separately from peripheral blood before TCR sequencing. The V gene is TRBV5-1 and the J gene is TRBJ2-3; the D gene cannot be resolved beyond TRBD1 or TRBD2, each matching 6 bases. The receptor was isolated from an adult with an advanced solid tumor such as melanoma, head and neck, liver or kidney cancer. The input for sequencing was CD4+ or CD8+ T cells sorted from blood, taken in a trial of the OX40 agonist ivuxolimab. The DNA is TGCGCCAGCAGCCACAGGGAGGAGAGCACAGATACGCAGTATTTT. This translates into CASSHREESTDTQYF.